This T cell receptor beta chain appears in the sequencing data of a study of OX40 agonist ivuxolimab in advanced cancers. Study-wide results and limits: CD8+ T cells (on average) carried more expanded clones than CD4+ T cells.

TCRdb keeps only in-frame clones here, not all; method: immunoSEQ multiplex PCR. Here the sample spans some 50,000 clones, 75% to 85% being singletons. Between the trimmed V and J ends, which lost 1 base and 5 bases, there was a span of 3 bases. The CDR3 sequence is 13 residues long. Germline loops: CDR1 LGHNA, CDR2 YSLEER. In this sample, this clone turned up once. Its target is not known. This clonotype was obtained from an adult with an advanced solid tumor such as melanoma, head and neck, liver or kidney cancer. The sequences come from CD4+ or CD8+ T cells sorted from blood, collected in a trial of the OX40 agonist ivuxolimab. The chain links TRBV4-3 to TRBJ1-6; D gene unclear. The CDR3 sequence: CASSQADNSPLHF. The CDR3, as DNA: TGCGCCAGCAGCCAAGCGGATAATTCACCCCTCCACTTT.